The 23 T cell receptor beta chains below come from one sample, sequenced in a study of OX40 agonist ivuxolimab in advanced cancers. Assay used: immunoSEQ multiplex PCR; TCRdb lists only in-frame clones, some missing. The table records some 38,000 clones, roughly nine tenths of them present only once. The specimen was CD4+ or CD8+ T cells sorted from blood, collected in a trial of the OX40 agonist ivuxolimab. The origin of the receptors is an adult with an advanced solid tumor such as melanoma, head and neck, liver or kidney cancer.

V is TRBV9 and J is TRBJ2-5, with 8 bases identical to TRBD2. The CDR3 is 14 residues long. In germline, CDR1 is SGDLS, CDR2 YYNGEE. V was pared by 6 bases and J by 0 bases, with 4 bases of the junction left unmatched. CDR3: CASTQTSDQETQYF. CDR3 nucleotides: TGTGCCAGCACCCAGACTAGCGACCAAGAGACCCAGTACTTC.

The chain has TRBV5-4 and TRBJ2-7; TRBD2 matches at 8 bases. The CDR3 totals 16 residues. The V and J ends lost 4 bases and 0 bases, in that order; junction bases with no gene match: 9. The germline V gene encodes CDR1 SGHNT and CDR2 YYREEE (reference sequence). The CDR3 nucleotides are TGTGCCAGCAGCCAACCGGGCGGGGGGAACTCCTACGAGCAGTACTTC. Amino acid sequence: CASSQPGGGNSYEQYF.

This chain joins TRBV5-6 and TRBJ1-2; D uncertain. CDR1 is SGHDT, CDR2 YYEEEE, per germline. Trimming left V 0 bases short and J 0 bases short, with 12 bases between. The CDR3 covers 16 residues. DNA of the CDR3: TGTGCCAGCAGCTTGGATGGCAGCTTCTCTAACTATGGCTACACCTTC. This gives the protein CASSLDGSFSNYGYTF.

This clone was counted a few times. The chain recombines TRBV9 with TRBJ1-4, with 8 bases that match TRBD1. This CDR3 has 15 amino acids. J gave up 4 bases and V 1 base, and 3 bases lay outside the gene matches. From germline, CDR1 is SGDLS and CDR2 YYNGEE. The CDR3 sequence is CASSVSGQDNEKLFF. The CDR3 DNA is TGTGCCAGCAGCGTATCGGGACAGGATAATGAAAAACTGTTTTTT.

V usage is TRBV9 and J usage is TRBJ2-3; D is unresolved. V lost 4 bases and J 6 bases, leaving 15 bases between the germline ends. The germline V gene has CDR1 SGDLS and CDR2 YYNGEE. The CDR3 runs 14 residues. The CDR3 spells CASSPGFSQDTQYF. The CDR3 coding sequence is TGTGCCAGCAGCCCCGGTTTTAGTCAGGATACGCAGTATTTT.

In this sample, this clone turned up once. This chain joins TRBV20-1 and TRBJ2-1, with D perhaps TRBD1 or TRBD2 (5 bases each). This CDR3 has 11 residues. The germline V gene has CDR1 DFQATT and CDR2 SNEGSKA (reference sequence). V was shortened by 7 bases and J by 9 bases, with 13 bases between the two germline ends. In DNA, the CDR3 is TGCAGTGGGCTATCGAGGGGTGAGCAGTTCTTC. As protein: CSGLSRGEQFF.

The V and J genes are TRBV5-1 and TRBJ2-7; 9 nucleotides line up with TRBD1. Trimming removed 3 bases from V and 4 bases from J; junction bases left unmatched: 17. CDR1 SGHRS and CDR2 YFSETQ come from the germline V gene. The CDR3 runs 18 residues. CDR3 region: CASSSSGTGSTIDYEQYF. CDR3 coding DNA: TGCGCCAGCAGCTCTTCCGGGACAGGGAGTACTATAGATTACGAGCAGTACTTC.

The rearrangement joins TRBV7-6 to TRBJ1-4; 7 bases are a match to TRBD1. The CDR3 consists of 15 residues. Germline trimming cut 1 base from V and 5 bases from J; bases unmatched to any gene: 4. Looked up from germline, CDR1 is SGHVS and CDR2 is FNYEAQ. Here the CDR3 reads CASSLGAGGNEKLFF. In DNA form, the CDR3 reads TGTGCCAGCAGCTTAGGGGCAGGGGGAAATGAAAAACTGTTTTTT. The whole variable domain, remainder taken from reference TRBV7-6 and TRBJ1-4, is GAGVSQSPRYKVTKRGQDVALRCDPISGHVSLYWYRQALGQGPEFLTYFNYEAQQDKSGLPNDRFSAERPEGSISTLTIQRTEQRDSAMYRCASSLGAGGNEKLFFGSGTQLSVL.

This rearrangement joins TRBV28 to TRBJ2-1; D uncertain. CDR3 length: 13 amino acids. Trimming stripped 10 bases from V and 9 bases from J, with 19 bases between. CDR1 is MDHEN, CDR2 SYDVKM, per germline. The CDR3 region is CAISGPRAGEQFF. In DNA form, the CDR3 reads TGTGCCATTTCCGGGCCCCGTGCCGGTGAGCAGTTCTTC.

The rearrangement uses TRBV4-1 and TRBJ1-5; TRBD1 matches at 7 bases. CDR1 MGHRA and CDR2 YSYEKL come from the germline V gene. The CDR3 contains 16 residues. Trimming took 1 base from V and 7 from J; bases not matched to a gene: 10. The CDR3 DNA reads TGCGCCAGCAGCCAAGGAGTAGGGGGCGTTAGGCAGCCCCAGCATTTT. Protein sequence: CASSQGVGGVRQPQHF.

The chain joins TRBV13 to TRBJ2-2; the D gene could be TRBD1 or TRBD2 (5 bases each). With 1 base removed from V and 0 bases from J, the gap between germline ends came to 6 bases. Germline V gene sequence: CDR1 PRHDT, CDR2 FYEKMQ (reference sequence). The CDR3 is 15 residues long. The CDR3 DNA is TGTGCCAGCAGCTTAGTGGGACCGAACACCGGGGAGCTGTTTTTT. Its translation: CASSLVGPNTGELFF.

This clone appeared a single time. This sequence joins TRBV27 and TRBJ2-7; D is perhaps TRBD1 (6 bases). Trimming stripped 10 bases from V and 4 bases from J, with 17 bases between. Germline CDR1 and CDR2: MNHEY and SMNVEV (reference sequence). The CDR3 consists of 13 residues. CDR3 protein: CATRNGGGYEQYF. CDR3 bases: TGTGCCACCCGGAATGGGGGCGGTTACGAGCAGTACTTC.

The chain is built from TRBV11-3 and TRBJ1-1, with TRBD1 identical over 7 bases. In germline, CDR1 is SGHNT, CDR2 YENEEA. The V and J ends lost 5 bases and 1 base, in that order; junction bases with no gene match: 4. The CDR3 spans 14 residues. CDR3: CASSPGTANTEAFF. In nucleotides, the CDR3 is TGTGCCAGCAGCCCCGGGACAGCGAACACTGAAGCTTTCTTT.

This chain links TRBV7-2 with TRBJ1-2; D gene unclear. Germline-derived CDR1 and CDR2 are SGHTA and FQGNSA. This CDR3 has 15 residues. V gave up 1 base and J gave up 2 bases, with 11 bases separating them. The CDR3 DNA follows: TGTGCCAGCAGCTTAGGGAAGGTTTTGAACTATGGCTACACCTTC. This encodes CASSLGKVLNYGYTF.

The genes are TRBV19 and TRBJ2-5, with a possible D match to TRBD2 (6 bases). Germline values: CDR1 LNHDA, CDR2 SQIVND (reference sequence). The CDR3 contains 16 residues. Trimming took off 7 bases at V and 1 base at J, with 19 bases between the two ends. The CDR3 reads CASNSRDSPPQETQYF. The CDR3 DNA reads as TGTGCCAGTAATTCTCGGGACTCCCCTCCCCAAGAGACCCAGTACTTC.

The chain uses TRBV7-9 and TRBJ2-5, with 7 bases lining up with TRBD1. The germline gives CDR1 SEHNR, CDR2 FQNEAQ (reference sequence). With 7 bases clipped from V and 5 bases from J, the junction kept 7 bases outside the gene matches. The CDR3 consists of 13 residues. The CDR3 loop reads CASNRGGLETQYF. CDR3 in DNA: TGTGCCAGCAACAGGGGCGGTTTGGAGACCCAGTACTTC.

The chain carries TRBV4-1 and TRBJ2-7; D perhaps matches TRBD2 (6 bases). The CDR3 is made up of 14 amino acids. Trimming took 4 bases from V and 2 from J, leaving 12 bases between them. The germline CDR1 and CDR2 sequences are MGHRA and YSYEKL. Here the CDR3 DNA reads TGCGCCAGCAGCCGAGGGACGGGAGCCTACGAGCAGTACTTC. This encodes CASSRGTGAYEQYF.

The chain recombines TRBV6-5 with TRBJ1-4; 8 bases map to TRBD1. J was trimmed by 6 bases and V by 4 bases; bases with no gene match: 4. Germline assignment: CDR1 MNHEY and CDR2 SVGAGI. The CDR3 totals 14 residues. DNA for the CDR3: TGTGCCAGCAGTTTGGGACAGGTTGATGAAAAACTGTTTTTT. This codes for CASSLGQVDEKLFF.

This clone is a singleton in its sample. The CDR3 sequence is CASSQDWGANYGYTF. DNA of the CDR3: TGCGCCAGCAGCCAAGATTGGGGGGCTAACTATGGCTACACCTTC. The V and J genes are TRBV4-3 and TRBJ1-2; D possibly corresponds to TRBD1 (5 bases). This CDR3 has 15 amino acids. V was pared by 0 bases and J by 0 bases, with 8 bases between. Germline lookup yields CDR1 LGHNA and CDR2 YSLEER.

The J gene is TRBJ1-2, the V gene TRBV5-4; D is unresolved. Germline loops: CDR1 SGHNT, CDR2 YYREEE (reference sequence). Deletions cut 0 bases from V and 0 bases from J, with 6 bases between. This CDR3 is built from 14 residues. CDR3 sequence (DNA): TGTGCCAGCAGCTTGGACGGGACTAACTATGGCTACACCTTC. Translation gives CASSLDGTNYGYTF.

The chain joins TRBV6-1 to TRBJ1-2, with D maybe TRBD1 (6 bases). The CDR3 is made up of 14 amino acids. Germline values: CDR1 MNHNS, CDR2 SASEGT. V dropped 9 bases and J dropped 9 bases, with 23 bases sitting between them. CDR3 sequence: CASNSPVAGESYTF. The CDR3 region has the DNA TGTGCCAGTAACAGCCCTGTCGCAGGGGAAAGCTACACCTTC.

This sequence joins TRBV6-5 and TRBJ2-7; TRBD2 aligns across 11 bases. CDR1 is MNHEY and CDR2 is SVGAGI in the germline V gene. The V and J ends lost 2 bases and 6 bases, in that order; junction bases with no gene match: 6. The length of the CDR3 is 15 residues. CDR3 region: CASSYHLAGGGEQYF. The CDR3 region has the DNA TGTGCCAGCAGTTACCATCTAGCGGGGGGCGGCGAGCAGTACTTC.

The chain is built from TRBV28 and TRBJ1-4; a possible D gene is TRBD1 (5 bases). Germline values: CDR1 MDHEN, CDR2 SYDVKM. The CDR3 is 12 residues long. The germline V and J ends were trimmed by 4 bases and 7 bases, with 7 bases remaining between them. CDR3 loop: CASSSQGEKLFF. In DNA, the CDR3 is TGTGCCAGCAGTTCTCAGGGTGAAAAACTGTTTTTT.